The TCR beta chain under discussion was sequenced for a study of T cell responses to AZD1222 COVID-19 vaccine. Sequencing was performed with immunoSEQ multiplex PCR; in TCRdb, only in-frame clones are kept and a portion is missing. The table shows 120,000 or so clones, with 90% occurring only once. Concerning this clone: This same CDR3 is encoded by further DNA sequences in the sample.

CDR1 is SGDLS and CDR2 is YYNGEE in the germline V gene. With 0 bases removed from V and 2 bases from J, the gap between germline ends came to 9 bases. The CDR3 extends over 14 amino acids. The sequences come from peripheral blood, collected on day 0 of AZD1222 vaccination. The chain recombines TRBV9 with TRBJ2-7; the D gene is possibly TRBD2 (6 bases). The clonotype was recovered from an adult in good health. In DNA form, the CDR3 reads TGTGCCAGCAGCGTAGCGGGAGAGGCCTACGAGCAGTACTTC. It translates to CASSVAGEAYEQYF.